Described below is a single TCR beta chain sequence and its context. Its antigen remains unidentified. The data were obtained in a study of cytomegalovirus exposure and HLA in healthy donors. The overall study: The platform used for the roughly 130 validation repertoires matched that of the approximately 710 first-cohort repertoires, a later analysis reported.

Study-level points and caveats: Many donors shared some public TCRs, even though most TCR sequences were rare. According to the study, 150 to 200 TCR beta chains were cytomegalovirus-associated.

The donors belonged to the approximately 120-subject validation cohort, separate from the roughly 720-subject first cohort. Assay used: immunoSEQ multiplex PCR; TCRdb lists only in-frame clones, some missing. The repertoire holds 110,000 to 150,000 clones, with roughly four fifths as singletons. The V gene lost 0 bases and the J gene lost 8 bases, with 12 bases spanning the gap. Germline lookup yields CDR1 SGDLS and CDR2 YYNGEE. The CDR3 spans 14 residues. This clonotype originated in a young woman in good health and CMV-seronegative. The sample comprised PBMCs. J is TRBJ2-1 and V is TRBV9; a possible D gene is TRBD1 (6 bases). CDR3 sequence (DNA): TGTGCCAGCAGCGTAGAGGGGGTTTTGGATGAGCAGTTCTTC. Its protein is CASSVEGVLDEQFF. The full variable domain, in which reference TRBV9 and TRBJ2-1 provide the parts outside the CDR3, is DSGVTQTPKHLITATGQRVTLRCSPRSGDLSVYWYQQSLDQGLQFLIQYYNGEERAKGNILERFSAQQFPDLHSELNLSSLELGDSALYFCASSVEGVLDEQFFGPGTRLTVL.